The source of this T cell receptor (beta chain) is a study of blood T cells in healthy people across ages. Study-wide results and caveats: Nothing was known about donor CMV status, and this possibly confounded expanded clonotype changes. The fall in TCR beta diversity per million T cells was roughly linear with age.

Using a J-beta primer mix together with a sample-barcoded 5' primer, a second PCR was run for roughly 6 to 11 cycles. TCRdb reprocessed the 5' RACE reads with MiXCR, giving one entry per CDR3 protein. The table has some 1.1 million distinct CDR3 sequences, 35% to 40% seen once. Germline CDR1 SQVTM, CDR2 ANQGSEA. There are 12 residues in the CDR3. Comments on this clonotype: The target antigen is unknown. One end of the junction fails to match germline, which may point to a read error.

The receptor comes from a man aged 18 to 35 in good health. The chain has TRBV29-1 and TRBJ1-2, with no clear D. Specimen: blood. The CDR3 reads CSVKEGGNGYTF. The CDR3 DNA is TGCAGCGTTAAAGAGGGTGGGAACGGCTACACCTTC.